The 5 T cell receptor beta chains presented below share a single source sample, sequenced in a study of radiotherapy plus CTLA-4 blockade in lung cancer. Assay: immunoSEQ multiplex PCR; the TCRdb copy retains only in-frame clones and omits some. The sample includes tens of thousands of clones, 70% to 80% of them seen just once. This specimen consisted of peripheral blood, obtained from a patient treated with radiotherapy plus ipilimumab. Receptors were obtained from a human donor with non-small cell lung cancer who had a complete response to radiotherapy plus ipilimumab.

The chain uses TRBV5-1 and TRBJ1-3; 7 bases are a match to TRBD1. Trimming at V came to 4 bases and at J to 0 bases, leaving 4 bases not matched to a gene. Germline V lookup: CDR1 SGHRS, CDR2 YFSETQ. The CDR3 length is 15 residues. CDR3 residues: CASSPRGSSGNTIYF. The CDR3 bases are TGCGCCAGCAGCCCCAGGGGGAGCTCTGGAAACACCATATATTTT.

The rearrangement joins TRBV7-2 to TRBJ1-2; the D gene is possibly TRBD1 (5 bases). Between the trimmed V and J ends, which lost 5 bases and 4 bases, there was a span of 20 bases. Germline CDR1 is SGHTA and CDR2 is FQGNSA. The CDR3 spans 16 residues. In nucleotides, the CDR3 is TGTGCCAGCAGCCCCCAACACTCGACAGTGGGCTATGGCTACACCTTC. It codes for CASSPQHSTVGYGYTF.

The rearrangement uses TRBV4-1 and TRBJ2-1, with D uncertain. The CDR3 is made up of 15 amino acids. Germline V gene lookup returns CDR1 MGHRA and CDR2 YSYEKL. V was cut by 0 bases and J by 0 bases, with 6 bases left in between. CDR3 nucleotides: TGCGCCAGCAGCCAAGATTGGAGCTCCTACAATGAGCAGTTCTTC. Its protein is CASSQDWSSYNEQFF.

This clone was observed a few times. V and J are TRBV10-3 and TRBJ1-2, with a possible D match to TRBD1 (6 bases). Germline-derived CDR1 and CDR2 are ENHRY and SYGVKD. The germline V and J ends were trimmed by 0 bases and 4 bases, with 18 bases remaining between them. The CDR3 contains 17 residues. The CDR3 nucleotides are TGTGCCATCAGTGAGTCCATAGGGATCCAGGGGACCTATGGCTACACCTTC. Its translation: CAISESIGIQGTYGYTF.

The CDR3: CATSRQGGQPQHF. The CDR3, as DNA: TGTGCCACCAGTCGACAGGGGGGTCAGCCCCAGCATTTT. The chain uses TRBV15 and TRBJ1-5; 9 nucleotides agree with TRBD1. V lost 6 bases to trimming and J lost 6 bases; unmatched junction nucleotides: 3. Germline lookup yields CDR1 LNHNV and CDR2 YYDKDF (reference sequence). The CDR3 runs 13 residues.